This T cell receptor beta chain comes out of a study of blood T cell repertoires in COVID-19. Repertoires were generated with immunoSEQ multiplex PCR, while TCRdb's copy carries only in-frame clones and drops some. The top ten hold over 2% of the sample, which has approximately 170,000 clones, about 80% seen once. This CDR3 comprises 14 residues. Germline V gene data show CDR1 as LNHDA and CDR2 as SQIVND (reference sequence). The V and J ends lost 6 bases and 5 bases, in that order; junction bases with no gene match: 9. The source of this sequence is a human donor with acute or convalescent COVID-19. The donor label of this sample is uncertain. V usage is TRBV19 and J usage is TRBJ1-2; 7 bases fit TRBD1. Sequencing was carried out using peripheral blood. The CDR3 reads CASRRGQTGYGYTF. The CDR3, as DNA: TGTGCCAGTAGGAGGGGCCAGACAGGGTATGGCTACACCTTC.